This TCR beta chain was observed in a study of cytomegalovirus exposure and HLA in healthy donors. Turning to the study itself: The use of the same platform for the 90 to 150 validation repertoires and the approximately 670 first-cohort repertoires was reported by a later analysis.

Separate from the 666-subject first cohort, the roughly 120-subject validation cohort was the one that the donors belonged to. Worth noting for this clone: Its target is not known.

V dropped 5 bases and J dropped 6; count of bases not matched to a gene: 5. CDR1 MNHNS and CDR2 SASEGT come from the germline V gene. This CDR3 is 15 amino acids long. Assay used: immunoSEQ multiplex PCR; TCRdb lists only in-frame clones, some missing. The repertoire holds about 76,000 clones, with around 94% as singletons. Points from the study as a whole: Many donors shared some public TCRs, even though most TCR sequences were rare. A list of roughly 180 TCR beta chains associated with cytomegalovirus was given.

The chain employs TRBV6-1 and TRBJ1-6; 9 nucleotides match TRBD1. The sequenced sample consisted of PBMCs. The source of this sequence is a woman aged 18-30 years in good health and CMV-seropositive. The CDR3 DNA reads TGTGCCAGCAGTCTTCCGGGACAGGGTAATTCACCCCTCCACTTT. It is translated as CASSLPGQGNSPLHF.